A selection of T cell receptor beta chains follows, all from one sample in a study of blood T cell repertoires in COVID-19. The assay was immunoSEQ multiplex PCR, and TCRdb's table has in-frame clones only and misses some. Here the sample spans roughly 280,000 clones, around four fifths being singletons. Sequencing was done on a sample of peripheral blood. The receptors stem from a man aged 55 to 70 with acute or convalescent COVID-19. CDR3s leave out the opening cysteine and the closing phenylalanine or tryptophan. Fields, in order: J gene, V gene, CDR3 protein.

TRBJ2-2 TRBV18 ASSPKKSTSGTGELF
TRBJ2-6 TRBV9 ASSVGTGRRSGANVLT
TRBJ2-1 TRBV6-5 ASGIQGSSYNEQF
TRBJ2-3 TRBV19 ASRQTTDTQY
TRBJ2-5 TRBV28 ASSFRRGQETQY
TRBJ1-1 TRBV3-1/TRBV3-2 ASSDLREAF
TRBJ1-2 TRBV4-1 ASSQDRGSSGYT
TRBJ2-7 TRBV19 ASSASSGPYEQY
TRBJ2-1 TRBV2 ASSPGTGFGEQF
TRBJ2-6 TRBV19 ASSIGSSGANVLT
TRBJ2-5 TRBV30 AWSPLETQY
TRBJ2-7 TRBV10-3 AISESDGVGAYEQY
TRBJ1-4 TRBV7-2 ASSSRAGGGLF
TRBJ2-7 TRBV28 AIQGAPYEQY
TRBJ1-3 TRBV19 ASSRPGPGNTIY
TRBJ2-5 TRBV5-6 ASSLSRRVDLETQY
TRBJ1-1 TRBV4-1 ASSQGTGGRRNTEAF
TRBJ2-7 TRBV28 ASSLAGGYEQY
TRBJ2-3 TRBV11-3 ASSLGGDTQY
TRBJ1-1 TRBV27 ASTLTQGSSTEAF
TRBJ1-2 TRBV18 ASSRDRGHGYT
TRBJ2-6 TRBV29-1 SVEDLVREGRGANVLT
TRBJ1-5 TRBV30 ALSGIGDQPQH
TRBJ2-2 TRBV5-1 ASSINRGLITGELF
TRBJ1-1 TRBV7-3 ASSYTQNTEAF
TRBJ1-2 TRBV19 ASNTRQGLRGYT
TRBJ2-7 TRBV9 ASSVAGGGPYEQY
TRBJ2-3 TRBV10-1 ASSERDRATDTQY
TRBJ2-7 TRBV27 ASSIAGRTYEQY